These 10 T cell receptor beta chains were all obtained from the same sample, sequenced in a study of post-analysis software for immune sequencing data. Study-wide points: In patients, TRBV5-6, TRBV5-1 and TRBV20-1 belonged to four or five TRBV segments found more frequently than in controls.

Unique molecular identifiers were carried by the TCR beta cDNA libraries. TCRdb itself ran the PCR reads through MiXCR, one entry per CDR3 protein. The sample has approximately 660,000 distinct CDR3 sequences; 55% to 60% are singletons. For these receptors, no antigen is known. The sequenced sample consisted of blood. These receptors came from a girl aged 2 to 10 with multiple sclerosis.

The chain is built from TRBV7-9 and TRBJ1-6; 8 bases align to TRBD1. The CDR3 is 16 residues long. Germline lookup yields CDR1 SEHNR and CDR2 FQNEAQ (reference sequence). After removal of 4 bases from V and 7 bases from J, the junction contained 9 bases not matched to a gene. The CDR3 sequence is CASSYSIQGANSPLHF. The CDR3 DNA follows: TGTGCCAGCAGCTACTCCATCCAGGGGGCAAATTCACCCCTCCACTTT.

This chain links TRBV18 with TRBJ1-1; 7 nucleotides agree with TRBD1. This CDR3 contains 16 residues. The junction had 7 bases not matched to a gene; V was cut back by 3 bases and J by 0 bases. Germline-derived CDR1 and CDR2 are KGHSH and LQKENI. Written as DNA, the CDR3 is TGTGCCAGCTCACCTACCGGGACAGTCATGAACACTGAAGCTTTCTTT. Protein sequence: CASSPTGTVMNTEAFF.

A few counts support this clonotype. J is TRBJ2-5 and V is TRBV12-3 or TRBV12-4; a weak D match, TRBD1 (6 bases). The CDR3 has 14 amino acids. The germline V and J ends were trimmed by 6 bases and 5 bases, with 16 bases remaining between them. The CDR3 protein is CASSHQGRGETQYF. The CDR3 region has the DNA TGTGCCAGCAGCCATCAGGGTAGGGGGGAGACCCAGTACTTC.

V gene TRBV5-1 combines with J gene TRBJ1-1, with 8 bases matching TRBD1. Trimming at V came to 3 bases and at J to 5 bases, leaving 12 bases not matched to a gene. The CDR3 runs to 16 residues. Germline CDR1 and CDR2: SGHRS and YFSETQ. CDR3 DNA: TGCGCCAGCAGCTCAGGGACAGGAGCAGAATGGACTGAAGCTTTCTTT. Protein product: CASSSGTGAEWTEAFF.

As to this clonotype: An end of the junction differs from the germline gene, which may be a read error. The rearrangement joins TRBV5-1 to TRBJ2-4, with 8 nucleotides matching TRBD1. The J call is doubtful: the DNA matches TRBJ2-7 better. Germline CDR1 and CDR2: SGHRS and YFSETQ. The CDR3 has 13 residues. CDR3 amino acids: CASGLGQVGEQYF. The CDR3 nucleotides are TGCGCCAGCGGCTTGGGACAGGTTGGCGAGCAGTACTTC.

The sample holds a few counts of this clonotype. V usage is TRBV7-9 and J usage is TRBJ1-1, with TRBD1 matching 9 bases. The CDR3 is 15 residues long. V gave up 3 bases and J gave up 8 bases; unmatched junction bases: 10. Germline CDR1 and CDR2: SEHNR and FQNEAQ (reference sequence). The CDR3 DNA follows: TGTGCCAGCAGCTTTCCCTTGGGGACAGGGAACGAAGCTTTCTTT. It encodes CASSFPLGTGNEAFF.

V usage is TRBV10-3 and J usage is TRBJ2-7; D may be TRBD2 (6 bases). The CDR3 covers 12 residues. V lost 5 bases to trimming and J lost 6 bases, with 11 bases between them. CDR1 is ENHRY and CDR2 is SYGVKD in the germline V gene. The chain's CDR3 is CAISTEGSEQYF. The DNA of the CDR3 is TGTGCCATCAGTACGGAGGGGAGCGAGCAGTACTTC.

The chain uses TRBV7-8 and TRBJ1-1; D is ambiguous. The V gene's germline CDR1 is SGHVS and CDR2 FQNEAQ. The CDR3 is made up of 13 amino acids. Trimming shortened V by 10 bases and J by 1 base, and 13 bases separated the two germline ends. CDR3 DNA: TGTGCCACCCGAAGGCAGTCGAACACTGAAGCTTTCTTT. This codes for CATRRQSNTEAFF.

The table lists this clonotype with a few counts. The J gene is TRBJ1-5, the V gene TRBV20-1; D gene ambiguous. The V end lost 3 bases, the J end lost 1 base, and 13 bases lay between the germline ends. This CDR3 has 15 amino acids. Germline V lookup: CDR1 DFQATT, CDR2 SNEGSKA (reference sequence). The CDR3 coding sequence is TGCAGTGCTAGTAAAGGGAGGGTCAGCAATCAGCCCCAGCATTTT. Its translation: CSASKGRVSNQPQHF.

The sample holds a few counts of this clonotype. The rearrangement uses TRBV10-3 and TRBJ2-1, with 8 bases fitting TRBD2. The CDR3 loop spans 15 amino acids. CDR1 and CDR2 from the germline V gene are ENHRY and SYGVKD. With 0 bases clipped from V and 8 bases from J, the junction kept 6 bases outside the gene matches. CDR3 in DNA: TGTGCCATCAGTGAGTCGCTTGGGACTAGGGATGAGCAGTTCTTC. Amino acids: CAISESLGTRDEQFF.